The T cell receptor (beta chain) under discussion was sequenced for a study of shared clonotypes between healthy human individuals. TCRdb's table, derived via immunoSEQ multiplex PCR, lists solely in-frame clones and lacks some. This repertoire shows some 2.3 million clones, over 90% found once; its top ten account for 0.39%. Only one count was recorded for this clone. The sample comprised naive CD4+ T cells from PBMCs. The subset denotes: CD45RA+ positively selected. The clonotype originates from a young man in good health. Some clones in this sample may be carry-over from other donors' samples.

CDR3 bases: TGCGCCAGCAGCTTAAGCGGGAGGAGGACCGGGGAGCTGTTTTTT. Its translation is CASSLSGRRTGELFF. This rearrangement joins TRBV4-1 to TRBJ2-2; 9 bases align to TRBD2. The CDR3 is 15 amino acids. The V segment lost 5 bases and the J segment 5 bases; nucleotides outside the gene matches: 6. Germline lookup yields CDR1 MGHRA and CDR2 YSYEKL.